These 19 T cell receptor beta chains originate from one sample sequenced in a study of human T cells and chemical hapten exposure. Time point given: patch test 2, 6 weeks after DPC sensitization. Documented treatment: therapeutic diphenylcyclopropenone sensitization with weekly scalp DPC. MiXCR, run by TCRdb on the RACE reads, gives a single entry per CDR3 protein. The sample gives tens of thousands of distinct CDR3 sequences, approximately 11% of which show up once; about 2% is in the top ten. This material consisted of whole blood, taken in connection with sensitization to the hapten diphenylcyclopropenone (DPC). The origin of the receptors is a man aged 40-49 years with alopecia areata. Some clones in this sample may be carry-over from other donors' samples.

This clonotype was counted at least ten times. This sequence joins TRBV3-1 and TRBJ2-7; TRBD2 matches at 7 bases. The junction had 15 bases not matched to a gene; V was cut back by 2 bases and J by 8 bases. The CDR3 length is 16 residues. From germline, CDR1 is LGHDT and CDR2 YNNKEL (reference sequence). This CDR3 is CASSQRTAGVGLKQYF. The CDR3 DNA reads TGTGCCAGCAGCCAAAGGACGGCGGGAGTAGGTCTAAAGCAGTACTTC.

This clonotype was detected many times. The CDR3 loop is CASSVNRGSYYGYTF. CDR3 nucleotide sequence: TGTGCCAGCAGTGTTAACAGGGGATCATACTATGGCTACACCTTC. The rearrangement links TRBV6-1 to TRBJ1-2; 7 nucleotides line up with TRBD1. This CDR3 comprises 15 residues. The trim removed 4 bases at V and 3 bases at J, leaving 8 bases unmatched. The germline CDR1 and CDR2 sequences are MNHNS and SASEGT.

This clonotype appeared a few times. V and J are TRBV6-2 or TRBV6-3 and TRBJ1-5; D might be TRBD1 (6 bases). The germline V gene has CDR1 MNHEY and CDR2 SVGEGT. V lost 5 bases and J 0 bases, leaving 20 bases between the germline ends. This CDR3 contains 18 residues. In nucleotides, the CDR3 is TGTGCCAGCAGTCACGGGACAACTAAATTCAATAGCAATCAGCCCCAGCATTTT. The encoded protein is CASSHGTTKFNSNQPQHF.

The V and J genes are TRBV20-1 and TRBJ2-7, with TRBD2 matching over 9 bases. CDR3 length: 15 amino acids. The J segment lost 4 bases and the V segment lost 8 bases, leaving 15 bases of the junction unmatched. Germline V CDR1 and CDR2: DFQATT, SNEGSKA (reference sequence). CDR3 in amino acids: CSQVPLAGKGYEQYF. The CDR3 region has the DNA TGCAGTCAGGTACCGCTAGCGGGAAAAGGATACGAGCAGTACTTC.

The rearrangement uses TRBV7-9 and TRBJ1-6; a weak D match, TRBD1 (6 bases). The CDR3 is 16 residues long. CDR1 SEHNR and CDR2 FQNEAQ come from the germline V gene (reference sequence). V was pared by 4 bases and J by 5 bases, with 15 bases between. The CDR3 loop reads CASSSGASKDNSPLHF. CDR3 nucleotides: TGTGCCAGCAGCTCGGGGGCGTCGAAAGATAATTCACCCCTCCACTTT.

Concerning this clonotype: With a much larger clone just one base away, this may be a read error. This chain uses TRBV27 with TRBJ1-1; D remains ambiguous. Germline lookup yields CDR1 MNHEY and CDR2 SMNVEV (reference sequence). The CDR3 loop spans 11 amino acids. The DNA for the CDR3 is TGTGCCAGGAGTTCGCACACTGAAGCTTTCTTT. It translates to CARSSHTEAFF.

J is TRBJ2-6 and V is TRBV6-2 or TRBV6-3, with no clear D. V was clipped by 6 bases and J by 0 bases, with 15 bases between them. The CDR3 sequence is 17 residues long. CDR1 and CDR2 from the germline V gene are MNHEY and SVGEGT. In DNA form, the CDR3 reads TGTGCCAGCAGCCCCGAGACTGGAATCTCTGGGGCCAACGTCCTGACTTTC. This gives the protein CASSPETGISGANVLTF.

This clonotype was recorded many times. DNA for the CDR3: TGCGCCAGCAGCTTGGCTGGAGGGAGAGAGACCCAGTACTTC. Its protein product is CASSLAGGRETQYF. The chain couples TRBV5-1 to TRBJ2-5, with D possibly TRBD2 on 6 matching bases. Trimming pared 0 bases from V and 4 bases from J, leaving 10 bases between. Germline V gene lookup returns CDR1 SGHRS and CDR2 YFSETQ. The CDR3 covers 14 residues.

The chain uses TRBV6-5 and TRBJ1-2; a weak D match, TRBD1 (5 bases). The V gene's germline CDR1 is MNHEY and CDR2 SVGAGI. CDR3 length equals 15 residues. Trimming cost V 8 bases and J 7 bases, with 23 bases left between them. The CDR3: CASRGSRGEGSGYTF. The CDR3, as DNA: TGTGCCAGCCGCGGGTCTCGGGGGGAAGGCTCTGGCTACACCTTC.

This clonotype appeared once. This chain links TRBV6-2 or TRBV6-3 with TRBJ2-3, with 10 positions matching TRBD1. Per the germline V gene, CDR1 is MNHEY and CDR2 is SVGEGT. V dropped 5 bases and J dropped 7; count of bases not matched to a gene: 6. The CDR3 sequence is 14 residues long. As DNA, the CDR3 is TGTGCCAGCAGTCCCGGGACAGGGGCCCATACGCAGTATTTT. Translated: CASSPGTGAHTQYF.

There are a few counts of this clonotype. The chain recombines TRBV5-4 with TRBJ1-1; D is undetermined. Trimming cost V 4 bases and J 7 bases, with 14 bases left between them. The CDR3 runs to 13 residues. Per germline, CDR1 SGHNT and CDR2 YYREEE (reference sequence). The CDR3 is CASSRDTSREAFF. The CDR3 DNA follows: TGTGCCAGCAGCCGCGACACCTCCCGTGAAGCTTTCTTT. Full variable domain (missing parts from reference TRBV5-4 and TRBJ1-1): ETGVTQSPTHLIKTRGQQVTLRCSSQSGHNTVSWYQQALGQGPQFIFQYYREEENGRGNFPPRFSGLQFPNYSSELNVNALELDDSALYLCASSRDTSREAFFGQGTRLTVV.

This clonotype came up a few times. V is TRBV12-3 or TRBV12-4 and J is TRBJ1-1; possible D gene TRBD1, 5 bases. Trimming removed 2 bases at V and 10 bases at J, with 20 bases between. The CDR3 is made up of 15 amino acids. The CDR3 here is CASSLQGAALSSAFF. Here the CDR3 DNA reads TGTGCCAGCAGTTTACAGGGCGCGGCTTTAAGTTCAGCTTTCTTT.

This clonotype turned up a few times. The J gene is TRBJ2-3, the V gene TRBV6-5, with 12 bases aligning to TRBD2. Germline V gene lookup returns CDR1 MNHEY and CDR2 SVGAGI. CDR3 length equals 18 residues. Trimming took 2 bases from V and 0 from J; bases not matched to a gene: 6. DNA for the CDR3: TGTGCCAGCAGTTACGCTACTAGCGGGAGGCCGAGCACAGATACGCAGTATTTT. Translation gives CASSYATSGRPSTDTQYF.

This clonotype was seen ten or more times. DNA of the CDR3: TGTGCCAGCAGTCCTCAACTGGAGGGCGGTGAGACCCAGTACTTC. This translates into CASSPQLEGGETQYF. The genes are TRBV3-1 and TRBJ2-5; maybe TRBD2 (6 bases). CDR1 is LGHDT, CDR2 YNNKEL, per germline (reference sequence). V lost 6 bases and J lost 5, with 19 bases in between. This CDR3 comprises 15 residues.

This clonotype has only a few counts. V gene TRBV29-1 combines with J gene TRBJ2-7; D unclear. The CDR3 is made up of 12 amino acids. Germline CDR1 SQVTM, CDR2 ANQGSEA. V was shortened by 4 bases and J by 0 bases, with 7 bases between the two germline ends. The CDR3 region is CSVVTPSYEQYV. CDR3 bases: TGCAGCGTTGTTACCCCCTCCTACGAGCAGTACGTC.

Only a few counts were recorded for this clonotype. The chain employs TRBV19 and TRBJ2-2; tentatively, D is TRBD1 (6 bases). The CDR3 runs to 15 residues. Per the germline V gene, CDR1 is LNHDA and CDR2 is SQIVND (reference sequence). Trimming pared 6 bases from V and 0 bases from J, leaving 11 bases between. The CDR3 nucleotides are TGTGCCAGTAGGAATGACAGGACGAACACCGGGGAGCTGTTTTTT. It translates to CASRNDRTNTGELFF.

The chain links TRBV30 to TRBJ1-2; D unclear. V dropped 0 bases and J dropped 1 base, with 9 bases sitting between them. In germline, CDR1 is GTSNPN, CDR2 SVGIG (reference sequence). This CDR3 contains 14 residues. The CDR3 DNA follows: TGTGCCTGGAGTGTACGGTTGGTTAACTATGGCTACACCTTC. It is translated as CAWSVRLVNYGYTF.

This clonotype was counted many times. The CDR3 here is CSVKAGDTYNSPLHF. Here the CDR3 DNA reads TGCAGCGTTAAGGCCGGGGACACATATAATTCACCCCTCCACTTT. The chain employs TRBV29-1 and TRBJ1-6; tentative D call: TRBD1 (6 bases). The CDR3 loop spans 15 amino acids. Germline V lookup: CDR1 SQVTM, CDR2 ANQGSEA. V lost 5 bases, J lost 4 bases, and 15 bases lay in between.

This clonotype was picked up many times. V gene TRBV20-1 combines with J gene TRBJ1-1; possible D gene TRBD1, 5 bases. Trimming pared 0 bases from V and 0 bases from J, leaving 14 bases between. The CDR3 has 16 amino acids. Germline assignment: CDR1 DFQATT and CDR2 SNEGSKA (reference sequence). This CDR3 reads CSARDQIVGVNTEAFF. CDR3 in DNA: TGCAGTGCTAGAGATCAAATCGTAGGGGTGAACACTGAAGCTTTCTTT.